The clone carrying this T cell receptor (beta chain) was observed many times. The target antigen is unknown. These data originate in a study of identical twins. Findings and limits, study-wide: There was more out-of-frame TCR alpha sharing in monozygotic twins than models estimated. The analysis was cross-sectional rather than longitudinal within donors. While abundant cord blood beta clonotypes carried fewer insertions, memory repertoires showed no such pattern. Possibly, invariant MAIT and iNKT cells partly confounded zero-insertion analyses.

TCRdb reprocessed the 5' RACE reads with MiXCR, giving one entry per CDR3 protein. This sample has a few hundred thousand distinct CDR3 sequences, with approximately 10% found just once. The TCR originated in a man between 50 and 59 years old in good health. The source material was memory T cells sorted from blood.

In DNA, the CDR3 is TGTGCCAGCAGCCAATTCCGAGAGCGGGGGAAAGGAGAGACCCAGTACTTC. As protein: CASSQFRERGKGETQYF. The gene calls are TRBV4-2 and TRBJ2-5; 8 bases align to TRBD2. From germline, CDR1 is LGHNA and CDR2 YNFKEQ. This CDR3 is 17 amino acids long. J lost 4 bases, V lost 2 bases, and 12 bases had no gene match.